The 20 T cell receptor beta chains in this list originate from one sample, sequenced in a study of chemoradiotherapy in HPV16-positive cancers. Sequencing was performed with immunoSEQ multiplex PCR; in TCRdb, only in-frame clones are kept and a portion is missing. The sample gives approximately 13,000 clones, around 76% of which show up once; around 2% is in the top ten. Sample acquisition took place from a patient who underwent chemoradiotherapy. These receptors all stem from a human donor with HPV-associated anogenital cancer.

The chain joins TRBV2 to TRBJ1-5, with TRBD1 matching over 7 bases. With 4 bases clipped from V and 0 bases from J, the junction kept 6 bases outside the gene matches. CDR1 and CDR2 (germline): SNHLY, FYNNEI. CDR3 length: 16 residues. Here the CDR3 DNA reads TGTGCCAGCAGTGCCCAGGGGGGATATAGCAATCAGCCCCAGCATTTT. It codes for CASSAQGGYSNQPQHF.

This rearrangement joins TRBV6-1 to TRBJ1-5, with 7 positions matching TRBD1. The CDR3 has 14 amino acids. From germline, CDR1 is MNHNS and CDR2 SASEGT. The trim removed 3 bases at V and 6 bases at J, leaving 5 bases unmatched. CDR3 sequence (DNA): TGTGCCAGCAGTGAGAAACAGGGGCCTCAGCCCCAGCATTTT. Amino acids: CASSEKQGPQPQHF.

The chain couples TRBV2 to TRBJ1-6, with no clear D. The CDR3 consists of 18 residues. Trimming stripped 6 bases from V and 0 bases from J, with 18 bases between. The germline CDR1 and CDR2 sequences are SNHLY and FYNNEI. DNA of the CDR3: TGTGCCAGCAGGTGGCCGCAGGACCCGTACTCCTATAATTCACCCCTCCACTTT. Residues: CASRWPQDPYSYNSPLHF.

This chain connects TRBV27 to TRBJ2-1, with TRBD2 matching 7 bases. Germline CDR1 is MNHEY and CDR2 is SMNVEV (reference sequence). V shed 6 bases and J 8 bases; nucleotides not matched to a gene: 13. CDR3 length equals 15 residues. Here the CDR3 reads CASSKSWGLLDEQFF. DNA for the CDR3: TGTGCCAGCAGCAAAAGTTGGGGACTATTGGATGAGCAGTTCTTC.

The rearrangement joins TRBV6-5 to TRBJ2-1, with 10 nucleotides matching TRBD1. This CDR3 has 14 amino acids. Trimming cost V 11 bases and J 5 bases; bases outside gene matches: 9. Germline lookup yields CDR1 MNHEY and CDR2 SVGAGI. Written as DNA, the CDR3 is TGTGCCTCGCAGCGGACAGGGGGAAACAATGAGCAGTTCTTC. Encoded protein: CASQRTGGNNEQFF.

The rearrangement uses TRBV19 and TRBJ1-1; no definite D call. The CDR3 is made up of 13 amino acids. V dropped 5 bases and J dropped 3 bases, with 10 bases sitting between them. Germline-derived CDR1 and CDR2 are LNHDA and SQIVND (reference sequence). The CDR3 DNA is TGTGCCAGTAGTGTACAGTCGGACACTGAAGCTTTCTTT. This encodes CASSVQSDTEAFF.

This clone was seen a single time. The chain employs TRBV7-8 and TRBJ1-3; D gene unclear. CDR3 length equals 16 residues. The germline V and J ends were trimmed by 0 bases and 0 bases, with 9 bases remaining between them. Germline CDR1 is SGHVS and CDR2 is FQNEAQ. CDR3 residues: CASSLASPTSGNTIYF. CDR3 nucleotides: TGTGCCAGCAGCTTAGCCTCGCCGACCTCTGGAAACACCATATATTTT.

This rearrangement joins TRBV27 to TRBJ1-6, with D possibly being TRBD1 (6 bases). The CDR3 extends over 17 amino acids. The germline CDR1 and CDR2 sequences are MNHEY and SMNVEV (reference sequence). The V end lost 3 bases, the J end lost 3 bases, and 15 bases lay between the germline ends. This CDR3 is CASSFKSGTIYNSPLHF. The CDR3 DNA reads TGTGCCAGCAGTTTCAAATCCGGGACAATCTATAATTCACCCCTCCACTTT.

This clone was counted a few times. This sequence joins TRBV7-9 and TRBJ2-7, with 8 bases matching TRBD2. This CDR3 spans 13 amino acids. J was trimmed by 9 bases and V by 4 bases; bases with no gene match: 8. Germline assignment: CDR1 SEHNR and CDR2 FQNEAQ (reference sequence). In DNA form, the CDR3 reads TGTGCCAGCAGCTCTTTCGGTCTAGCGGGGCAGTACTTC. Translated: CASSSFGLAGQYF.

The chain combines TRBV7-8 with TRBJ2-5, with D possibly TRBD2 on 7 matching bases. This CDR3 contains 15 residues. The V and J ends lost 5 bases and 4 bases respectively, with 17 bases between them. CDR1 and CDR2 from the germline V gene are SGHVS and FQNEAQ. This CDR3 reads CASSASGGGRETQYF. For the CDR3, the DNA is TGTGCCAGCAGCGCTAGTGGGGGGGGCAGAGAGACCCAGTACTTC. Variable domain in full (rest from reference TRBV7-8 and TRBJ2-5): GAGVSQSPRYKVAKRGQDVALRCDPISGHVSLFWYQQALGQGPEFLTYFQNEAQLDKSGLPSDRFFAERPEGSVSTLKIQRTQQEDSAVYLCASSASGGGRETQYFGPGTRLLVL.

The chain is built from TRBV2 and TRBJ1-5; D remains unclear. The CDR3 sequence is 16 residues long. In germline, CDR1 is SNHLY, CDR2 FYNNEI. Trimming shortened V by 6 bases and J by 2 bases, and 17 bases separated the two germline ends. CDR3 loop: CASSLFRSGGNQPQHF. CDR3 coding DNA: TGTGCCAGCAGCCTTTTTCGGTCGGGCGGCAATCAGCCCCAGCATTTT.

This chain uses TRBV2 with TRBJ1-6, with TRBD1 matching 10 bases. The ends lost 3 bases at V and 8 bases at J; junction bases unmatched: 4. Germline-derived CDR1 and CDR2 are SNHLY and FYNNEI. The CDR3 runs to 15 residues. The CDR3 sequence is CASSDPGQGYSPLHF. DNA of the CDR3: TGTGCCAGCAGTGATCCGGGACAGGGGTATTCACCCCTCCACTTT.

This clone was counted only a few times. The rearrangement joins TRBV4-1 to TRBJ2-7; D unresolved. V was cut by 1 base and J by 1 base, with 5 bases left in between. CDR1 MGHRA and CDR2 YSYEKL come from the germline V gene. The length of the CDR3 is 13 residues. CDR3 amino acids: CASSQAQSYEQYF. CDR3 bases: TGCGCCAGCAGCCAAGCCCAGTCCTACGAGCAGTACTTC.

The CDR3 DNA reads TGTGCCAGTAGTATAGATCCCCCGGGACGGCAAAATCAGCCCCAGCATTTT. This codes for CASSIDPPGRQNQPQHF. The genes are TRBV19 and TRBJ1-5; D may be TRBD1 (5 bases). The CDR3 runs to 17 residues. Trimming stripped 0 bases from V and 4 bases from J, with 16 bases between. CDR1 and CDR2 from the germline V gene are LNHDA and SQIVND (reference sequence). Combining the CDR3 with reference TRBV19 and TRBJ1-5 gives the whole variable domain DGGITQSPKYLFRKEGQNVTLSCEQNLNHDAMYWYRQDPGQGLRLIYYSQIVNDFQKGDIAEGYSVSREKKESFPLTVTSAQKNPTAFYLCASSIDPPGRQNQPQHFGDGTRLSIL.

The CDR3 sequence: CASSNQGSNEKLFF. CDR3 in DNA: TGCGCCAGCAGCAATCAGGGGTCTAATGAAAAACTGTTTTTT. The chain recombines TRBV4-1 with TRBJ1-4; D possibly corresponds to TRBD1 (6 bases). The V gene's germline CDR1 is MGHRA and CDR2 YSYEKL. The length of the CDR3 is 14 residues. Trimming took 5 bases from V and 3 from J, leaving 10 bases between them.

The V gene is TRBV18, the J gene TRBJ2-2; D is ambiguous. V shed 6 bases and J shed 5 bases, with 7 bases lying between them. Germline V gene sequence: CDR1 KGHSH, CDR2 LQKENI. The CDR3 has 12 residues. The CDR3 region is CASSPGTGELFF. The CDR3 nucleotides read TGTGCCAGCTCCCCAGGAACCGGGGAGCTGTTTTTT.

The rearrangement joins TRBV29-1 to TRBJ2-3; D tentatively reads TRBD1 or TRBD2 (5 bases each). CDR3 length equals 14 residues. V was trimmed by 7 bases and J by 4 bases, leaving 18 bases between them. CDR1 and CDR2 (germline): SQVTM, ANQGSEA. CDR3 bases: TGCAGCGCTTTTTCGGGACCCGTTTCAGATACGCAGTATTTT. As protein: CSAFSGPVSDTQYF.

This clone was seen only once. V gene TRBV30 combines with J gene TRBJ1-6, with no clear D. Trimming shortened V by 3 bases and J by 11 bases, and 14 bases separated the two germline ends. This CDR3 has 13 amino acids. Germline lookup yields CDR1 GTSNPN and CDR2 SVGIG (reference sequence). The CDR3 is CAWRTERHPPLHF. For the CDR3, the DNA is TGTGCCTGGAGGACCGAACGGCATCCACCCCTCCACTTT.

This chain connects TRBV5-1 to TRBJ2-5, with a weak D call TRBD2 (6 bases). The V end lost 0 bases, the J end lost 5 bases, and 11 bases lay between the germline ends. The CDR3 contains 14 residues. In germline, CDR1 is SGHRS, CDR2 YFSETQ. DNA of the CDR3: TGCGCCAGCAGCTTGGGGAGCGGGTGGGAGACCCAGTACTTC. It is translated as CASSLGSGWETQYF.

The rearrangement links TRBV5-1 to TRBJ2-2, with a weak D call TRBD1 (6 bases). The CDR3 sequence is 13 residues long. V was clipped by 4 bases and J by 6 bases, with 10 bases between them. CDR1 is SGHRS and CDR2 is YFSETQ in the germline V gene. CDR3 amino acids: CASSLGTSGELFF. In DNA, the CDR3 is TGCGCCAGCAGCCTAGGGACATCCGGGGAGCTGTTTTTT.